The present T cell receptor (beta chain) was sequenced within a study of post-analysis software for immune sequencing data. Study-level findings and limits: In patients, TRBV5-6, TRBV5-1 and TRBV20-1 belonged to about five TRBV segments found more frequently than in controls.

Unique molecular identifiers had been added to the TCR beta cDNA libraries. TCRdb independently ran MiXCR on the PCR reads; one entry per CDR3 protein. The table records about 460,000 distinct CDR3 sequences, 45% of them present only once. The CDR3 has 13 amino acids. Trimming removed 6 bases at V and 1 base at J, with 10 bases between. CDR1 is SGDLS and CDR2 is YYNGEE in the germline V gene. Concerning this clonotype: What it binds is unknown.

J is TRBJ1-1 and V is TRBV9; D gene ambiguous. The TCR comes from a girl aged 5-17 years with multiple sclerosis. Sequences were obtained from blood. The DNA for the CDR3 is TGTGCCAGCACGCCGGAGGGGAACACTGAAGCTTTCTTT. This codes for CASTPEGNTEAFF.